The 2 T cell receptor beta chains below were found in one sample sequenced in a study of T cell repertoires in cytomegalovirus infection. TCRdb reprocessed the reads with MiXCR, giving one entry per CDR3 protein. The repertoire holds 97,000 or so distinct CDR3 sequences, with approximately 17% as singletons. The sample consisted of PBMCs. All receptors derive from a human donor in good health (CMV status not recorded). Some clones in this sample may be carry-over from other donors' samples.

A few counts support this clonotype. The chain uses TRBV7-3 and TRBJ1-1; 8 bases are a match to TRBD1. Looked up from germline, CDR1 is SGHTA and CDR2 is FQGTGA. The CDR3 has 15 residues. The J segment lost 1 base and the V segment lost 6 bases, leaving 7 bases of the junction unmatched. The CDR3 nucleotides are TGTGCCAGCAGTGAAACAGGGGGGCGGAACACTGAAGCTTTCTTT. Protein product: CASSETGGRNTEAFF.

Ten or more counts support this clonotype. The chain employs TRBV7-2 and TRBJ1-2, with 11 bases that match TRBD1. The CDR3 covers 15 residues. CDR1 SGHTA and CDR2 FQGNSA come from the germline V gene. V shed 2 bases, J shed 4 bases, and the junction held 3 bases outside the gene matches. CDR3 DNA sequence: TGTGCCAGCAGCTTAACGGGACAGGGGGGCTATGGCTACACCTTC. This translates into CASSLTGQGGYGYTF.